This T cell receptor beta chain was identified in a study of T cell repertoires in cytomegalovirus infection. Overall study: Through public TCR beta signatures, both CMV infection and matching HLA type were indicated.

From the reads, TCRdb called clonotypes with MiXCR, one entry per CDR3 protein. The sample consists of about 460,000 distinct CDR3 sequences, roughly 10% of them appearing once. Ten or more counts support this clonotype. What it recognizes is unknown. The study, taken as a whole, reports: CMV-specific TCR beta clonotypes restricted by HLA-C were the ones dominating the ex vivo response. Totalled public TCR beta family frequency picked out people who carried CMV plus the relevant HLA.

The sequenced sample was PBMCs. This clonotype was obtained from a human donor in good health (CMV status not recorded). Some clones in this sample may be carry-over from other donors' samples.

The CDR3 nucleotides read TGTGCCAGCAGCTTAGGGACTCACGTACCCGAGCAGTACTTC. This sequence encodes CASSLGTHVPEQYF. The chain links TRBV7-2 to TRBJ2-7; D possibly corresponds to TRBD2 (5 bases). The CDR3 has 14 amino acids. Germline V lookup: CDR1 SGHTA, CDR2 FQGNSA. V was clipped by 1 base and J by 6 bases, with 13 bases between them. The full variable domain, its missing parts supplied by reference TRBV7-2 and TRBJ2-7, is GAGVSQSPSNKVTEKGKDVELRCDPISGHTALYWYRQSLGQGLEFLIYFQGNSAPDKSGLPSDRFSAERTGGSVSTLTIQRTQQEDSAVYLCASSLGTHVPEQYFGPGTRLTVT.